Here is one T cell receptor beta chain with its context. The record originates from a study of CD8 T cells in Susac syndrome. Random hexamers primed reverse transcription of about 0.45 to 1 ug RNA. TCRdb reanalysed the immunoSEQ multiplex PCR reads using MiXCR and keeps one entry per CDR3 protein. The table records some 65,000 distinct CDR3 sequences, approximately 93% of them present only once. The V segment lost 4 bases and the J segment 4 bases; nucleotides outside the gene matches: 8. Germline V lookup: CDR1 SEHNR, CDR2 FQNEAQ (reference sequence). The CDR3 totals 15 residues. The specimen sequenced was CD8+ T cells from PBMCs. J is TRBJ1-1 and V is TRBV7-9, with TRBD1 matching over 8 bases. This clonotype was sampled from a human donor with multiple sclerosis. CDR3 sequence reads: CASSSTTGVITEAFF. CDR3 nucleotides: TGTGCCAGCAGCTCCACGACAGGGGTAATCACTGAAGCTTTCTTT.